Listed below are T cell receptor beta chains from one sample, sequenced in a study of shared clonotypes between healthy human individuals. The data were produced by immunoSEQ multiplex PCR, yet TCRdb's version contains in-frame clones alone and is incomplete. The profile covers 550,000 to 700,000 clones, with around four fifths appearing a single time and roughly 1.9% taken by the ten largest. The sample comprised memory CD4+ T cells sorted from blood. The receptor source for this set is a woman aged 25 to 45 in good health. Both conserved end residues are part of each CDR3. D genes are given only for firm matches. Only part of the rows carry a size: once, few, many, or a class if the clone is expanded.

J gene: TRBJ2-3
D gene: NA
clone size: few
V gene: TRBV9
CDR3 DNA: TGTGCCAGCAGCCCCAGGGTTGGCACAGATACGCAGTATTTT
CDR3 protein: CASSPRVGTDTQYF

J gene: TRBJ1-2
D gene: TRBD1
clone size: few
V gene: TRBV11-2
CDR3 DNA: TGTGCCAGCAGCTCGACAGGGCATGGCTACACCTTC
CDR3 protein: CASSSTGHGYTF

J gene: TRBJ1-2
D gene: NA
clone size: NA
V gene: TRBV6-1
CDR3 DNA: TGTGCCAGCAGTGATAGGGTTTCTGGCTACACCTTC
CDR3 protein: CASSDRVSGYTF

J gene: TRBJ1-1
D gene: NA
clone size: few
V gene: TRBV25-1
CDR3 DNA: TGTGCCAGCAGTGAATTAAATAGAGCTTTCTTT
CDR3 protein: CASSELNRAFF

J gene: TRBJ2-3
D gene: NA
clone size: NA
V gene: TRBV29-1
CDR3 DNA: TGCAGCGTTACGATTGGGGCCTCCGCAGATACGCAGTATTTT
CDR3 protein: CSVTIGASADTQYF

J gene: TRBJ2-7
D gene: TRBD2
clone size: many
V gene: TRBV6-5
CDR3 DNA: TGTGCCAGCAGTTACCTTAGACTAGCGGGAAGCCACGAGCAGTACTTC
CDR3 protein: CASSYLRLAGSHEQYF

J gene: TRBJ1-1
D gene: NA
clone size: NA
V gene: TRBV10-2
CDR3 DNA: TGCGCCAGCAGTGAAGGGATAAAAGCTTTCTTT
CDR3 protein: CASSEGIKAFF

J gene: TRBJ2-3
D gene: NA
clone size: NA
V gene: TRBV9
CDR3 DNA: TGTGCCAGCAGCGTAACGAGTCTGGGCACAGATACGCAGTATTTT
CDR3 protein: CASSVTSLGTDTQYF

J gene: TRBJ2-5
D gene: TRBD1
clone size: NA
V gene: TRBV7-9
CDR3 DNA: TGTGCCAGCAGCCCCGACAGGGGGCGAGAGACCCAGTACTTC
CDR3 protein: CASSPDRGRETQYF

J gene: TRBJ1-1
D gene: NA
clone size: NA
V gene: TRBV5-6
CDR3 DNA: TGTGCCAGCAGCTTGAAGAACACTGAAGCTTTCTTT
CDR3 protein: CASSLKNTEAFF

J gene: TRBJ1-3
D gene: NA
clone size: NA
V gene: TRBV28
CDR3 DNA: TGTGCCAGCAGTTCTACAGGTGCCGGAAACACCATATATTTT
CDR3 protein: CASSSTGAGNTIYF

J gene: TRBJ2-5
D gene: TRBD2
clone size: few
V gene: TRBV6-5
CDR3 DNA: TGTGCCAGCAGTTATGAGCGGGACGTCCAAGAGACCCAGTACTTC
CDR3 protein: CASSYERDVQETQYF